A single T cell receptor (beta chain) is shown here with its context. The antigen remains unidentified. This sample was taken from a study of T cell responses to AZD1222 COVID-19 vaccine. Overall study findings and caveats: The study found vaccine-associated CD4 TCRs spanning spike, dominant at 160-218 and 743-854.

The V end was cut by 0 bases, the J end by 4 bases, with 6 bases between. Germline values: CDR1 LGHDT, CDR2 YNNKEL (reference sequence). CDR3 length equals 13 residues. Libraries were prepared by immunoSEQ multiplex PCR; TCRdb keeps only in-frame clonotypes and omits some of them. The table has 100,000 or so clones, approximately 87% seen once. The sequence derives from an adult in good health. The rearrangement joins TRBV3-1 (or the pseudogene TRBV3-2) to TRBJ2-5; D is undetermined. The input for sequencing was peripheral blood, taken on day 0 of AZD1222 vaccination. The CDR3 sequence: CASSQDPGETQYF. The CDR3 DNA reads TGTGCCAGCAGCCAAGATCCAGGAGAGACCCAGTACTTC.